Below are 21 T cell receptor beta chains sequenced from a single sample in a study of CD8+ T cells in alopecia areata. Noted treatment: oral pan-JAK inhibitor, 5-10 mg twice daily. RNA extraction and reverse transcription yielded cDNA as sequencing template. The method was immunoSEQ multiplex PCR; TCRdb's version includes in-frame clones alone and lacks a portion of them. Here the sample spans about 200,000 clones, under 40% being singletons. The material was CD4+ T cells sorted from blood, obtained around week 30, from a patient treated with tofacitinib. The source is a human donor with alopecia areata.

The chain couples TRBV7-8 to TRBJ1-5; TRBD1 agrees at 8 bases. Trimming at V came to 2 bases and at J to 12 bases, leaving 12 bases not matched to a gene. The V gene's germline CDR1 is SGHVS and CDR2 FQNEAQ. This CDR3 has 15 residues. CDR3: CASSLKVDRVDRQHF. As DNA, the CDR3 is TGTGCCAGCAGCTTAAAGGTGGACAGGGTGGATCGCCAGCATTTT.

This clone was recorded a few times. The chain combines TRBV4-1 with TRBJ1-5; TRBD1 matches at 7 bases. Germline V gene sequence: CDR1 MGHRA, CDR2 YSYEKL. V trimming: 3 bases; J trimming: 7 bases; junction bases outside the gene matches: 9. The CDR3 has 15 residues. CDR3 nucleotide sequence: TGCGCCAGCAGCCATTGGAGGGGGCTCGGACAGCCCCAGCATTTT. It specifies CASSHWRGLGQPQHF.

The chain couples TRBV20-1 to TRBJ2-1; D remains unclear. The CDR3 is made up of 8 amino acids. Per germline, CDR1 DFQATT and CDR2 SNEGSKA (reference sequence). V dropped 8 bases and J dropped 9 bases, with 5 bases sitting between them. For the CDR3, the DNA is TGCAGTCCGGCTGAGCAGTTCTTC. This codes for CSPAEQFF.

V usage is TRBV13 and J usage is TRBJ2-7, with 12 bases matching TRBD2. The germline CDR1 and CDR2 sequences are PRHDT and FYEKMQ (reference sequence). The CDR3 is 15 residues long. The trim removed 4 bases at V and 0 bases at J, leaving 1 base unmatched. In nucleotides, the CDR3 is TGTGCCAGCAGCTGGACTAGCGGGAACTCCTACGAGCAGTACTTC. It specifies CASSWTSGNSYEQYF.

V and J are TRBV5-1 and TRBJ1-1; D gene uncertain. From germline, CDR1 is SGHRS and CDR2 YFSETQ. Trimming removed 5 bases at V and 1 base at J, with 12 bases between. The CDR3 contains 14 residues. The chain's CDR3 is CASRGQTSNTEAFF. The CDR3 DNA is TGCGCCAGCAGGGGCCAAACCTCGAACACTGAAGCTTTCTTT.

J is TRBJ2-1 and V is TRBV7-3; D unclear. Germline CDR1 and CDR2: SGHTA and FQGTGA. V was shortened by 4 bases and J by 9 bases, with 16 bases between the two germline ends. The CDR3 is 14 amino acids. The CDR3 nucleotides read TGTGCCAGCAGCTCACGACCCCTGGGTGGTGAGCAGTTCTTC. Protein: CASSSRPLGGEQFF.

This clone appeared a few times. The gene calls are TRBV25-1 and TRBJ1-1; D is unresolved. The V and J ends lost 5 bases and 1 base respectively, with 14 bases between them. Germline V gene lookup returns CDR1 MGHDK and CDR2 SYGVNS. The CDR3 contains 15 residues. Here the CDR3 reads CASSHLGPPNTEAFF. CDR3 sequence (DNA): TGTGCCAGCAGTCATCTTGGCCCGCCGAACACTGAAGCTTTCTTT.

The chain carries TRBV11-2 and TRBJ1-1, with 8 nucleotides matching TRBD1. The trim removed 1 base at V and 3 bases at J, leaving 10 bases unmatched. Looked up from germline, CDR1 is SGHAT and CDR2 is FQNNGV. The CDR3 runs 17 residues. This CDR3 reads CASSLGFGQGGDTEAFF. CDR3 nucleotide sequence: TGTGCCAGCAGCTTAGGTTTCGGACAGGGCGGGGACACTGAAGCTTTCTTT.

The chain has TRBV7-9 and TRBJ1-1; 7 nucleotides line up with TRBD1. CDR3 size: 13 residues. The V and J ends lost 5 bases and 4 bases, in that order; junction bases with no gene match: 4. CDR1 is SEHNR and CDR2 is FQNEAQ in the germline V gene (reference sequence). The chain's CDR3 is CASSAGQITEAFF. CDR3 bases: TGTGCCAGCAGCGCGGGACAGATCACTGAAGCTTTCTTT.

A few counts support this clone. This sequence joins TRBV5-1 and TRBJ2-7; 13 positions agree with TRBD2. This CDR3 is 15 amino acids long. The germline CDR1 and CDR2 sequences are SGHRS and YFSETQ. V dropped 0 bases and J dropped 6; count of bases not matched to a gene: 3. As DNA, the CDR3 is TGCGCCAGCAGCTTGGGGACTAGCGGGAGAGTCGAGCAGTACTTC. As protein: CASSLGTSGRVEQYF.

The rearrangement uses TRBV30 and TRBJ1-1; TRBD1 is a possible D gene (5 bases). Trimming pared 1 base from V and 1 base from J, leaving 13 bases between. CDR3 length: 15 amino acids. Per the germline V gene, CDR1 is GTSNPN and CDR2 is SVGIG (reference sequence). The CDR3 here is CAWSGGKSTNTEAFF. The DNA of the CDR3 is TGTGCCTGGAGTGGGGGGAAGTCAACGAACACTGAAGCTTTCTTT.

The chain carries TRBV30 and TRBJ2-1, with 7 bases matching TRBD2. The V and J ends lost 2 bases and 8 bases, in that order; junction bases with no gene match: 9. Germline CDR1 and CDR2: GTSNPN and SVGIG (reference sequence). The CDR3 is 14 amino acids. CDR3 sequence: CAWSRGSSVDEQFF. CDR3 DNA: TGTGCCTGGAGTCGCGGGAGTTCGGTCGATGAGCAGTTCTTC.

This clone was counted only a few times. CDR3 protein: CASITYRGLAGEADNEQFF. CDR3 coding DNA: TGTGCCAGCATCACCTACAGGGGGCTAGCGGGAGAAGCAGACAATGAGCAGTTCTTC. The chain couples TRBV7-9 to TRBJ2-1; D may be TRBD2 (10 bases). Trimming removed 7 bases at V and 5 bases at J, with 30 bases between. Germline V CDR1 and CDR2: SEHNR, FQNEAQ (reference sequence). This CDR3 is built from 19 residues.

The chain links TRBV29-1 to TRBJ2-3; D is possibly TRBD2 (6 bases). The CDR3 covers 12 residues. CDR1 SQVTM and CDR2 ANQGSEA come from the germline V gene. V was pared by 3 bases and J by 4 bases, with 8 bases between. The CDR3 DNA sequence: TGCAGCGTTGATGGCGGGGCAGATACGCAGTATTTT. This encodes CSVDGGADTQYF.

The chain has TRBV6-1 and TRBJ2-7, with D tentatively TRBD1 or TRBD2 (6 bases each). Looked up from germline, CDR1 is MNHNS and CDR2 is SASEGT. The V and J ends lost 7 bases and 1 base respectively, with 14 bases between them. The CDR3 totals 14 residues. The CDR3 is CASKTGASSYEQYF. CDR3 nucleotide sequence: TGTGCCAGCAAGACGGGGGCATCTTCCTACGAGCAGTACTTC.

This chain links TRBV5-1 with TRBJ2-7; D uncertain. This CDR3 contains 14 residues. From germline, CDR1 is SGHRS and CDR2 YFSETQ. The V and J ends lost 2 bases and 0 bases respectively, with 9 bases between them. CDR3: CASSLGVSSYEQYF. In DNA, the CDR3 is TGCGCCAGCAGCTTAGGAGTAAGCTCCTACGAGCAGTACTTC. Combining the CDR3 with reference TRBV5-1 and TRBJ2-7 gives the whole variable domain KAGVTQTPRYLIKTRGQQVTLSCSPISGHRSVSWYQQTPGQGLQFLFEYFSETQRNKGNFPGRFSGRQFSNSRSEMNVSTLELGDSALYLCASSLGVSSYEQYFGPGTRLTVT.

The chain carries TRBV7-9 and TRBJ2-7; 10 positions agree with TRBD1. V lost 5 bases to trimming and J lost 3 bases; unmatched junction nucleotides: 7. The germline V gene encodes CDR1 SEHNR and CDR2 FQNEAQ (reference sequence). The CDR3 is 15 residues long. The CDR3 loop reads CASSARDRGSYEQYF. For the CDR3, the DNA is TGTGCCAGCAGCGCCCGGGACAGGGGAAGCTACGAGCAGTACTTC.

V usage is TRBV4-1 and J usage is TRBJ1-2; D remains ambiguous. This CDR3 is built from 14 residues. The ends were cut back, 3 bases at V and 8 bases at J, with 16 bases in the middle. Germline lookup yields CDR1 MGHRA and CDR2 YSYEKL. CDR3 sequence reads: CASSQKGLVDGYTF. DNA for the CDR3: TGCGCCAGCAGCCAGAAAGGACTAGTTGACGGCTACACCTTC.

The rearrangement links TRBV5-1 to TRBJ1-5; 7 bases are shared with TRBD1. V lost 2 bases and J lost 4; bases outside the gene matches: 6. From germline, CDR1 is SGHRS and CDR2 YFSETQ. CDR3 length: 15 residues. CDR3 region: CASSFLGTENQPQHF. CDR3 bases: TGCGCCAGCAGCTTCCTCGGGACAGAGAATCAGCCCCAGCATTTT.

The chain couples TRBV5-4 to TRBJ1-2; the D gene is possibly TRBD1 (5 bases). The germline CDR1 and CDR2 sequences are SGHNT and YYREEE (reference sequence). This CDR3 is built from 13 residues. Trimming took off 0 bases at V and 8 bases at J, with 11 bases between the two ends. The CDR3 loop is CASSLVTGVGYTF. In DNA form, the CDR3 reads TGTGCCAGCAGCTTGGTCACGGGGGTGGGCTACACCTTC.

As for this clone: Other DNA sequences in this sample translate to the same CDR3. Written as DNA, the CDR3 is TGTGCCAGCTCACCACAAGGAATGAACACTGAAGCTTTCTTT. Protein sequence: CASSPQGMNTEAFF. The rearrangement links TRBV18 to TRBJ1-1; no reliable D call. V was pared by 1 base and J by 0 bases, with 6 bases between. This CDR3 has 14 amino acids. Germline CDR1 is KGHSH and CDR2 is LQKENI.